The rows below give T cell receptor beta chains drawn from one sample of a study of CD8 T cells in ankylosing spondylitis. TCRdb re-analysed the 5' RACE reads in MiXCR, keeping a single row per CDR3 protein. The top ten hold 0.51% of the sample, which has 800,000 to 900,000 distinct CDR3 sequences, around 11% seen once. The sequenced sample consisted of blood, either unsorted or a sorted T cell fraction (not recorded which). Receptor source: a male donor with ankylosing spondylitis. Both conserved end residues are part of each CDR3. Each record gives: clone size, D gene, CDR3 length, J gene, V gene, CDR3 DNA, CDR3 protein. The D gene is left open where the match is weak. Rows may omit the clone size; those that give it use once, few, many or a size class.

abundance: NA
d_gene: NA
len: 14
j_gene: TRBJ2-7
v_gene: TRBV4-2
CDR3nt: TGTGCCAGCAGCCAAGTCGGAGGCCGTCGTGAGCAGTACTTC
CDR3aa: CASSQVGGRREQYF

abundance: NA
d_gene: NA
len: 15
j_gene: TRBJ2-7
v_gene: TRBV5-6
CDR3nt: TGTGCCAGCACCCTTTACGGGGGGCTCTCCTACGAGCAGTACTTC
CDR3aa: CASTLYGGLSYEQYF

abundance: NA
d_gene: NA
len: 15
j_gene: TRBJ2-7
v_gene: TRBV27
CDR3nt: TGTGCCAGCAGTTTATCTCGGGACGGTTCCTACGAGCAGTACTTC
CDR3aa: CASSLSRDGSYEQYF

abundance: NA
d_gene: NA
len: 15
j_gene: TRBJ2-2
v_gene: TRBV5-1
CDR3nt: TGCGCCTCAAAAGGGGGGGCCGCGAACACCGGGGAGCTGTTTTTT
CDR3aa: CASKGGAANTGELFF

abundance: few
d_gene: TRBD1
len: 15
j_gene: TRBJ1-1
v_gene: TRBV4-3
CDR3nt: TGCGCCAGCAGCCGCCTTGGACAGGGGAGCGCTGAAGCTTTCTTT
CDR3aa: CASSRLGQGSAEAFF

abundance: few
d_gene: TRBD1
len: 17
j_gene: TRBJ2-3
v_gene: TRBV7-9
CDR3nt: TGTGCCAGCAGCTCAAACTTAGACAGGGCCGGCACAGATACGCAGTATTTT
CDR3aa: CASSSNLDRAGTDTQYF

abundance: many
d_gene: TRBD2
len: 20
j_gene: TRBJ2-1
v_gene: TRBV28
CDR3nt: TGTGCCAGCAGTTTAGGGGTACTAGCGGGGGCCCTTTTTAACGACAATGAGCAGTTCTTC
CDR3aa: CASSLGVLAGALFNDNEQFF

abundance: NA
d_gene: NA
len: 13
j_gene: TRBJ1-2
v_gene: TRBV6-1
CDR3nt: TGTGCCAGCAGTGATCGGTATAACTATGGCTACACCTTC
CDR3aa: CASSDRYNYGYTF

abundance: many
d_gene: TRBD1
len: 13
j_gene: TRBJ1-2
v_gene: TRBV10-3
CDR3nt: TGTGCCATCAATCCGGACAGGGCCTATGGCTACACCTTC
CDR3aa: CAINPDRAYGYTF

abundance: few
d_gene: NA
len: 14
j_gene: TRBJ2-5
v_gene: TRBV15
CDR3nt: TGTGCCACCAGCCCCGGGGAAGGATACGAGACCCAGTACTTC
CDR3aa: CATSPGEGYETQYF

abundance: many
d_gene: TRBD1
len: 20
j_gene: TRBJ2-6
v_gene: TRBV6-2/TRBV6-3
CDR3nt: TGTGCCAGCAGATTTTCTAGCCAACCTTCGACAGGGCGCTGGGCCAACGTCCTGACTTTC
CDR3aa: CASRFSSQPSTGRWANVLTF

abundance: few
d_gene: NA
len: 15
j_gene: TRBJ2-7
v_gene: TRBV4-2
CDR3nt: TGTGCCAGCAGCCTCTCGGGGGGCGACACCTACGAGCAGTACTTC
CDR3aa: CASSLSGGDTYEQYF

abundance: many
d_gene: NA
len: 15
j_gene: TRBJ2-1
v_gene: TRBV20-1
CDR3nt: TGCAGTGCTAGAGTTCGGGGGGCTCCCTACAATGAGCAGTTCTTC
CDR3aa: CSARVRGAPYNEQFF

abundance: few
d_gene: TRBD1
len: 16
j_gene: TRBJ1-5
v_gene: TRBV18
CDR3nt: TGTGCCAGCTCACCACGGGCAGGGGGACCCCATCAGCCCCAGCATTTT
CDR3aa: CASSPRAGGPHQPQHF

abundance: many
d_gene: NA
len: 15
j_gene: TRBJ1-5
v_gene: TRBV20-1
CDR3nt: TGCAGTGCTAGTTCTTCGGGGGAAAGCAATCAGCCCCAGCATTTT
CDR3aa: CSASSSGESNQPQHF

abundance: NA
d_gene: NA
len: 13
j_gene: TRBJ1-1
v_gene: TRBV15
CDR3nt: TGTGCCACCAGCAGAGACACAGCCTCGGGAGCTTTCTTT
CDR3aa: CATSRDTASGAFF

abundance: NA
d_gene: NA
len: 15
j_gene: TRBJ2-2
v_gene: TRBV20-1
CDR3nt: TGCAGTGCTAGACCGTCGACAGTGCGAACCGGGGAGCTGTTTTTT
CDR3aa: CSARPSTVRTGELFF

abundance: few
d_gene: NA
len: 14
j_gene: TRBJ2-7
v_gene: TRBV7-2
CDR3nt: TGTGCCAGCAGCTTAAAAGGGTCGCCCTACGAGCAGTACTTC
CDR3aa: CASSLKGSPYEQYF

abundance: many
d_gene: NA
len: 15
j_gene: TRBJ2-5
v_gene: TRBV20-1
CDR3nt: TGCAGTGCTAGATCTGCCGGCAGATCACAAGAGACCCAGTACTTC
CDR3aa: CSARSAGRSQETQYF

abundance: many
d_gene: NA
len: 17
j_gene: TRBJ2-2
v_gene: TRBV4-2
CDR3nt: TGTGCCAGCAGCCCTACCGGGGGGCGGTCGGGCACCGGGGAGCTGTTTTTT
CDR3aa: CASSPTGGRSGTGELFF

abundance: NA
d_gene: NA
len: 15
j_gene: TRBJ1-2
v_gene: TRBV20-1
CDR3nt: TGCACTGCTAGAGACGACGTTATCCTTAACTATGGCTACACCTTC
CDR3aa: CTARDDVILNYGYTF

abundance: NA
d_gene: NA
len: 12
j_gene: TRBJ2-2
v_gene: TRBV28
CDR3nt: TGCGCAGGACAGACGAACACCGGGGAGCTGTTTTTT
CDR3aa: CAGQTNTGELFF

abundance: NA
d_gene: NA
len: 15
j_gene: TRBJ2-2
v_gene: TRBV7-2
CDR3nt: TGTGCCAGCAGCCCCGGACGGGCGGACACCGGGGAGCTGTTTTTT
CDR3aa: CASSPGRADTGELFF